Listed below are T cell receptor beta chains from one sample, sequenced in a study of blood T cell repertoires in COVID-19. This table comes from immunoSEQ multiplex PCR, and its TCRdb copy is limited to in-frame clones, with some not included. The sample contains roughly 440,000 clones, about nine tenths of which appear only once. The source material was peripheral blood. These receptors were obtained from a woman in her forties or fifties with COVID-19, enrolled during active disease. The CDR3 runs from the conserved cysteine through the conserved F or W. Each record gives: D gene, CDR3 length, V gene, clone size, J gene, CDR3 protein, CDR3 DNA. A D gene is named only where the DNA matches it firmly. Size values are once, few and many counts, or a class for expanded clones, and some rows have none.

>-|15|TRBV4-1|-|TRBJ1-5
CASSLREGGNQPQHF
TGCGCCAGCAGCCTCCGAGAGGGGGGCAATCAGCCCCAGCATTTT
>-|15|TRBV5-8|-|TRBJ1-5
CASSPEGQPNQPQHF
TGTGCCAGCAGCCCAGAAGGACAGCCCAATCAGCCCCAGCATTTT
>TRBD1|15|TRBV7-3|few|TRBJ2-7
CASSSGTGRKHEQYF
TGTGCCAGCAGCTCTGGGACAGGGAGGAAACACGAGCAGTACTTC
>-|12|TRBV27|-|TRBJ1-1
CASSGPLGKAFF
TGTGCCAGCAGTGGGCCTTTGGGTAAAGCTTTCTTT
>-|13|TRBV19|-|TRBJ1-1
CASSKRESTEAFF
TGTGCCAGTAGTAAGAGGGAGAGCACTGAAGCTTTCTTT
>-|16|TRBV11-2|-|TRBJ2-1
CASSLGRISSYNEQFF
TGTGCCAGCAGCTTAGGGAGGATAAGCTCCTACAATGAGCAGTTCTTC
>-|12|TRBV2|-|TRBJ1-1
CGNGFMNTEAFF
TGTGGAAACGGGTTTATGAACACTGAAGCTTTCTTT
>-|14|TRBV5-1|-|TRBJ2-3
CASSLGQSTDTQYF
TGCGCCAGCAGCTTGGGACAGAGCACAGATACGCAGTATTTT
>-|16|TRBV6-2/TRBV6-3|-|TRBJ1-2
CASSYRTAYSGYGYTF
TGTGCCAGCAGTTACAGGACAGCTTATTCGGGCTATGGCTACACCTTC
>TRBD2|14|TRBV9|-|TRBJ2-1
CASSVGGGASEQFF
TGTGCCAGCAGCGTAGGCGGGGGGGCGTCCGAGCAGTTCTTC
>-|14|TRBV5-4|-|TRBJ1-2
CASSAGTERYGYTF
TGTGCCAGCAGCGCGGGGACGGAGCGGTATGGCTACACCTTC
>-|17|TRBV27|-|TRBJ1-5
CASSLRGTAPPHQPQHF
TGTGCCAGCAGTTTAAGGGGGACGGCCCCGCCGCACCAGCCCCAGCATTTT
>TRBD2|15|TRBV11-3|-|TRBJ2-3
CASSRRRGRSDTQYF
TGTGCCAGCAGCCGACGGCGGGGGAGGTCAGATACGCAGTATTTT
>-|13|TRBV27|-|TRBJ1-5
CASSPLSNQPQHF
TGTGCCAGCAGCCCCCTCAGCAATCAGCCCCAGCATTTT
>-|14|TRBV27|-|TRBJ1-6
CASTLQAHNSPLHF
TGTGCCAGCACCTTACAGGCACATAATTCACCCCTCCACTTT
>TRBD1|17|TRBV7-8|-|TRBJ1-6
CASSLARGPGGNSPLHF
TGTGCCAGCAGCTTAGCTAGGGGTCCAGGGGGGAATTCACCCCTCCACTTT
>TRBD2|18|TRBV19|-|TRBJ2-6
CASSMVASGAPGANVLTF
TGTGCCAGTAGTATGGTAGCTAGCGGGGCTCCTGGGGCCAACGTCCTGACTTTC
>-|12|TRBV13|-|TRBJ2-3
CASSFDRNTQYF
TGTGCCAGCAGCTTCGACAGGAATACGCAGTATTTT
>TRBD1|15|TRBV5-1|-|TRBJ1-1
CASSVTGTGFTEAFF
TGCGCCAGCAGCGTGACCGGGACAGGGTTTACTGAAGCTTTCTTT
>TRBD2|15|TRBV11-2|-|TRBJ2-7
CASRPPGGFSYEQYF
TGTGCCAGCAGACCCCCGGGGGGGTTCTCCTACGAGCAGTACTTC
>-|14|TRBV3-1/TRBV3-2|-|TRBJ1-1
CASSQGEVNTEAFF
TGTGCCAGCAGCCAAGGAGAAGTGAACACTGAAGCTTTCTTT
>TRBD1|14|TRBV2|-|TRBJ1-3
CASSIGTAGNTIYF
TGTGCCAGCAGTATAGGGACAGCTGGAAACACCATATATTTT
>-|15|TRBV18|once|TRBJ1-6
CASSPGGQNNSPLHF
TGTGCCAGCTCACCAGGAGGGCAAAATAATTCACCCCTCCACTTT
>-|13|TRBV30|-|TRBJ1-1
CACSAVGNTEAFF
TGTGCCTGTTCCGCAGTGGGCAATACTGAAGCTTTCTTT
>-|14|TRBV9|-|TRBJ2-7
CASSVSPGNYEQYF
TGTGCCAGCAGCGTAAGTCCAGGGAACTACGAGCAGTACTTC
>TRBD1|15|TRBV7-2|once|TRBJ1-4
CASSSRLTGGEKLFF
TGTGCCAGCAGTAGCCGGTTAACAGGGGGCGAAAAACTGTTTTTT
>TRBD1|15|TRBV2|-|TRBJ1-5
CASTTDRGFNQPQHF
TGTGCCAGCACTACGGACAGGGGTTTTAATCAGCCCCAGCATTTT
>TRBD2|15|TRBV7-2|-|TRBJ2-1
CASSHAGGAGNEQFF
TGTGCCAGCAGCCATGCGGGGGGGGCCGGCAATGAGCAGTTCTTC
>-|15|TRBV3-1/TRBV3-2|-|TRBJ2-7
CASSQDPIRPREQYF
TGTGCCAGCAGCCAAGATCCCATCCGCCCACGGGAGCAGTACTTC
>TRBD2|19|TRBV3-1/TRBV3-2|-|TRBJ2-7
CASSQDLGLSGGASYEQYF
TGTGCCAGCAGCCAAGATCTTGGGTTAAGCGGGGGGGCCTCCTACGAGCAGTACTTC
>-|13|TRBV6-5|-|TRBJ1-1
CASRNTGELGAFF
TGTGCCAGCAGAAACACAGGCGAGCTTGGAGCTTTCTTT
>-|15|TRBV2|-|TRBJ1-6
CASSEGTVVNSPLHF
TGTGCCAGCAGTGAAGGGACTGTAGTTAATTCACCCCTCCACTTT
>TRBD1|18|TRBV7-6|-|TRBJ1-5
CASSLGGGPANSNQPQHF
TGTGCCAGCAGCTTAGGAGGGGGCCCCGCTAATAGCAATCAGCCCCAGCATTTT
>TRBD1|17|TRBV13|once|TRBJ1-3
CASSSGTGVRSGNTIYF
TGTGCCAGCAGCTCCGGGACAGGGGTGAGGTCTGGAAACACCATATATTTT
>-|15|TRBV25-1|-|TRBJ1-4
CASSDPRAGEEKLFF
TGTGCCAGCAGCGACCCGCGGGCCGGGGAGGAAAAACTGTTTTTT
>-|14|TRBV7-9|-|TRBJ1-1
CASSEKGSHTEAFF
TGTGCCAGCAGCGAGAAGGGGTCCCACACTGAAGCTTTCTTT
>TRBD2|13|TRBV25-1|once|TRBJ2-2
CASSELAGGELFF
TGTGCCAGCAGTGAGCTAGCGGGCGGGGAGCTGTTTTTT
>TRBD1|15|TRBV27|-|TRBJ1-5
CASMGRGQGNQPQHF
TGTGCCAGCATGGGAAGGGGGCAGGGCAATCAGCCCCAGCATTTT
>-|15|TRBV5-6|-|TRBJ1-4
CASSLGRTLNEKLFF
TGTGCCAGCAGCTTGGGTCGAACTCTTAATGAAAAACTGTTTTTT
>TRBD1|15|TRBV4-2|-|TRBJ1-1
CASSQDGQGNTEAFF
TGTGCCAGCAGCCAAGACGGACAGGGTAACACTGAAGCTTTCTTT